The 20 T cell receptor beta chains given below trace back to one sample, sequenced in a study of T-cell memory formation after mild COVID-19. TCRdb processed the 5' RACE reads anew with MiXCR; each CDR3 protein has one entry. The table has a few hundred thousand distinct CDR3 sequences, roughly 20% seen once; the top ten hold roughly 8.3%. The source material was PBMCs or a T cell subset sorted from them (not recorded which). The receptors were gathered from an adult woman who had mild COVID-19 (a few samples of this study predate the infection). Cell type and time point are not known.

The chain's CDR3 is CASSWTGGEGSPLHF. The CDR3 DNA is TGTGCCAGCAGCTGGACAGGGGGTGAGGGTTCACCCCTCCACTTT. This sequence joins TRBV3-1 and TRBJ1-6; TRBD1 agrees at 10 bases. Germline values: CDR1 LGHDT, CDR2 YNNKEL (reference sequence). This CDR3 region has 15 residues. With 5 bases clipped from V and 9 bases from J, the junction kept 7 bases outside the gene matches.

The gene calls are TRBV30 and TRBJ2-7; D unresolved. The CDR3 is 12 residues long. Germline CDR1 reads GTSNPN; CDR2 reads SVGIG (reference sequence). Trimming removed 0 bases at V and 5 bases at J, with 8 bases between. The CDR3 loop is CAWSVGFDEQYF. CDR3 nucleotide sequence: TGTGCCTGGAGTGTGGGGTTCGACGAGCAGTACTTC. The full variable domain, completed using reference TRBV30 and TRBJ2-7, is SQTIHQWPATLVQPVGSPLSLECTVEGTSNPNLYWYRQAAGRGLQLLFYSVGIGQISSEVPQNLSASRPQDRQFILSSKKLLLSDSGFYLCAWSVGFDEQYFGPGTRLTVT.

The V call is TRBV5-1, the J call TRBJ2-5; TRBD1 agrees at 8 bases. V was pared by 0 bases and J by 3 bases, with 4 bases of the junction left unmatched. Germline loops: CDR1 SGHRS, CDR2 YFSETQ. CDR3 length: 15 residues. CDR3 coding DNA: TGCGCCAGCAGCTTGGGCAGGGGGCTAGAAGAGACCCAGTACTTC. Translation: CASSLGRGLEETQYF.

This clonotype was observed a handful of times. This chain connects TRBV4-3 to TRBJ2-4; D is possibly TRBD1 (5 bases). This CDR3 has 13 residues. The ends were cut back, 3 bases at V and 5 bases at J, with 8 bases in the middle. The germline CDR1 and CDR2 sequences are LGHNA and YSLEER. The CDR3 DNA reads TGCGCCAGCAGCCAGACCAGGGAAAACATTCAGTACTTC. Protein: CASSQTRENIQYF.

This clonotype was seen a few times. The CDR3 nucleotides are TGTGCCAGCAGTTTCAGGACAGGGGGCAACACCGGGGAGCTGTTTTTT. Translation gives CASSFRTGGNTGELFF. The chain is built from TRBV12-3 or TRBV12-4 and TRBJ2-2; 11 bases fit TRBD1. With V trimmed by 3 bases and J by 2 bases, 2 bases remained unmatched. This CDR3 contains 16 residues.

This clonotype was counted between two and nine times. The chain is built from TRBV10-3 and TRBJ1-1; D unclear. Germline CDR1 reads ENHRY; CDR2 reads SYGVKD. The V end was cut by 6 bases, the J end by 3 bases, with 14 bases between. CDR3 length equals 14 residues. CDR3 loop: CAIRVQSRDTEAFF. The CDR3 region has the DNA TGTGCCATCAGGGTACAGAGTCGGGACACTGAAGCTTTCTTT.

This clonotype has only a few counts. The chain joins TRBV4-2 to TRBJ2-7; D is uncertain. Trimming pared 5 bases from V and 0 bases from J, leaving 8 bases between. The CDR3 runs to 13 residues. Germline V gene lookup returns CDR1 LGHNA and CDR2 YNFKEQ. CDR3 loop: CASSDQASYEQYF. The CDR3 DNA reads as TGTGCCAGCAGCGATCAGGCCTCCTACGAGCAGTACTTC.

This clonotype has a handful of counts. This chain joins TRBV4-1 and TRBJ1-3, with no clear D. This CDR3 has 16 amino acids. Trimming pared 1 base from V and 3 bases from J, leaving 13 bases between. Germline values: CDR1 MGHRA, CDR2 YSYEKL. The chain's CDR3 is CASSQASGPYGNTIYF. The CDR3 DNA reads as TGCGCCAGCAGCCAAGCCTCCGGGCCCTATGGAAACACCATATATTTT.

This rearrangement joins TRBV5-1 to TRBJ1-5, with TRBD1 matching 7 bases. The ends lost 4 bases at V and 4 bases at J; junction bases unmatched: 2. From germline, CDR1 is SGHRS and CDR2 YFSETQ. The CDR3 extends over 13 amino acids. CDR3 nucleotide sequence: TGCGCCAGCAGCACGACAGGGAATCAGCCCCAGCATTTT. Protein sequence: CASSTTGNQPQHF.

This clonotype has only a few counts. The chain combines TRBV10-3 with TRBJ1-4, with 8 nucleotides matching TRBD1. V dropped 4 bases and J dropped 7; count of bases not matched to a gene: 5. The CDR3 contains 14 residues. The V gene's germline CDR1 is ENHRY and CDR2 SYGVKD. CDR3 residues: CAISVDRAGEKLFF. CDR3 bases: TGTGCCATCAGTGTGGACAGGGCTGGTGAAAAACTGTTTTTT.

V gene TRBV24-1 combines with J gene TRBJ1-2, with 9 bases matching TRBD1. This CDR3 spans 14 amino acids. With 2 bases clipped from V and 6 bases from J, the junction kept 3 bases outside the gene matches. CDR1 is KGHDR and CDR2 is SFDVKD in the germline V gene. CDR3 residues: CATSDWDRADGYTF. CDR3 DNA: TGTGCCACCAGTGATTGGGACAGGGCCGATGGCTACACCTTC.

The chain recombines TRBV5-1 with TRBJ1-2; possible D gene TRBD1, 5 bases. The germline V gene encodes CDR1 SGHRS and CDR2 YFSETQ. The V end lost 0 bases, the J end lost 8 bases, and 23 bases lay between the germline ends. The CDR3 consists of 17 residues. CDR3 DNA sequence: TGCGCCAGCAGCTTGGGGGGGTCCTGGCTGGCTCGTCTGGGCTACACCTTC. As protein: CASSLGGSWLARLGYTF. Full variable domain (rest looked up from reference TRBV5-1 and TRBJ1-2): KAGVTQTPRYLIKTRGQQVTLSCSPISGHRSVSWYQQTPGQGLQFLFEYFSETQRNKGNFPGRFSGRQFSNSRSEMNVSTLELGDSALYLCASSLGGSWLARLGYTFGSGTRLTVV.

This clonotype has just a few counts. The CDR3 DNA sequence: TGCGCCAGCAGAAGGGTTGAGGGCAAAAACATTCAGTACTTC. Its translation is CASRRVEGKNIQYF. The chain joins TRBV5-1 to TRBJ2-4; D perhaps matches TRBD2 (5 bases). Germline-derived CDR1 and CDR2 are SGHRS and YFSETQ. The ends were cut back, 5 bases at V and 3 bases at J, with 12 bases in the middle. The CDR3 spans 14 residues.

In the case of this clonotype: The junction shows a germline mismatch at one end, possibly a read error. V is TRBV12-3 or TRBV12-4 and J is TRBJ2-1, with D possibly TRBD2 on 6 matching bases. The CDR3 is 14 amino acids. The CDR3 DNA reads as TGTGGCAGCAGTTCGCGGGAACCTGACAATGAGCAGTTCTTC. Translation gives CGSSSREPDNEQFF.

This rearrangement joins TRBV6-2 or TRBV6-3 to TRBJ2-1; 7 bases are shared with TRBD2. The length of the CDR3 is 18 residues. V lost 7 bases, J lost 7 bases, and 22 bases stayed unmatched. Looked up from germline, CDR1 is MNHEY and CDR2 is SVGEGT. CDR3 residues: CASNPGGGREDFKNEQFF. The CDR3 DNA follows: TGTGCCAGCAATCCTGGCGGTGGCCGGGAGGACTTTAAGAATGAGCAGTTCTTC.

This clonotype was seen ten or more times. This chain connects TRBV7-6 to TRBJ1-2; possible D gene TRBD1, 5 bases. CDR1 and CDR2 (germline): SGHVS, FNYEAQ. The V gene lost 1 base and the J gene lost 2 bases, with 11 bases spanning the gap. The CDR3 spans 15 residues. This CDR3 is CASSLENAGNYGYTF. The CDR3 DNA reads TGTGCCAGCAGCTTAGAGAACGCAGGGAACTATGGCTACACCTTC.

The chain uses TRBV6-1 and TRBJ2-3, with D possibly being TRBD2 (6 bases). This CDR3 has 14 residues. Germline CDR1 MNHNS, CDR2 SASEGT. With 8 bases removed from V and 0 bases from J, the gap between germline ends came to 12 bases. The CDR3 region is CASEAGTSTDTQYF. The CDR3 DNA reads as TGTGCCAGCGAGGCGGGGACTAGCACAGATACGCAGTATTTT.

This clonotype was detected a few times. CDR3 nucleotides: TGCGCCAGCAGCCAGGCGCGACGGTCTCAGCCCCAGCATTTT. Protein product: CASSQARRSQPQHF. The V call is TRBV4-1, the J call TRBJ1-5; D is unresolved. From germline, CDR1 is MGHRA and CDR2 YSYEKL. This CDR3 has 14 amino acids. V was pared by 3 bases and J by 6 bases, with 12 bases between.

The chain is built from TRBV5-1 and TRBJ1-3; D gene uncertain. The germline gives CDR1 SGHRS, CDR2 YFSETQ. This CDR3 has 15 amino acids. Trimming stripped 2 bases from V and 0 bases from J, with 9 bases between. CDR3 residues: CASSFNGDSGNTIYF. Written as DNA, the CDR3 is TGCGCCAGCAGCTTTAATGGCGACTCTGGAAACACCATATATTTT.

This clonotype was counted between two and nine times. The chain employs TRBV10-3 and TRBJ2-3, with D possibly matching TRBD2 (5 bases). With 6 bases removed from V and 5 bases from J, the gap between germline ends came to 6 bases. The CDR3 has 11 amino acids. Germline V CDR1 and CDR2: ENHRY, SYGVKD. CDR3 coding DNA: TGTGCCATCAGGGACTTAGATACGCAGTATTTT. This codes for CAIRDLDTQYF.